This TCR beta chain derives from a study of regulatory T cells in long-lasting Graves disease. Only a few counts were recorded for this clonotype. Time point here: newly diagnosed GD, antithyroid drugs for less than 3 months. PBMC-derived RNA was used for the TCR library. Tubes containing EDTA received 8.5 to 9 milliliters of drawn peripheral blood. This CDR3 contains 12 residues. The ends were cut back, 6 bases at V and 8 bases at J, with 8 bases in the middle. TCR beta libraries were built with iRepertoire HTBI primers and Arm-PCR of CDR3 regions. TCRdb independently ran MiXCR on the multiplex PCR reads; one entry per CDR3 protein. The sample consists of around 500,000 distinct CDR3 sequences, roughly a sixth of them appearing once. These data also featured in a second study, about T cells in Graves' hyperthyroidism and ophthalmopathy. That work adds: Researchers defined stable Graves' hyperthyroidism as no ophthalmopathy progression within 18 months. The HTBI primer set was used in a first-round RT-PCR of the TCR CDR3. Ophthalmopathy was told apart from stable hyperthyroidism by a 13 V-J model.

The J gene is TRBJ1-6, the V gene TRBV12-3 or TRBV12-4, with D unclear. The sample was peripheral blood mononuclear cells (PBMCs), taken at new diagnosis, from a patient treated with antithyroid drugs. The sequence was obtained from a middle-aged woman with Graves disease. The CDR3 bases are TGTGCCAGCAGCCTAAACCATTCACCCCTCCACTTT. It translates to CASSLNHSPLHF.